Sequencing of this T cell receptor beta chain was carried out in a study of T cells in Graves' hyperthyroidism and ophthalmopathy. This clonotype was seen a handful of times. Amplification of TCR beta CDR3 regions used RNA as the template. The HTBI primer set drove a first-round RT-PCR of the TCR CDR3. Using its own MiXCR run on the multiplex PCR reads, TCRdb lists one record per CDR3 protein. The table records some 210,000 distinct CDR3 sequences, roughly a sixth of them present only once. Germline CDR1 reads LNHDA; CDR2 reads SQIVND (reference sequence). The CDR3 length is 12 residues. V shed 4 bases and J shed 11 bases, with 12 bases lying between them.

The J gene is TRBJ2-1, the V gene TRBV19; the D gene is possibly TRBD2 (5 bases). The material sequenced was blood. This TCR derives from a man between 45 and 60 years old with Graves' hyperthyroidism. CDR3 sequence: CASSKERTKQFF. CDR3 nucleotide sequence: TGTGCCAGTAGTAAGGAGCGGACGAAGCAGTTCTTC.